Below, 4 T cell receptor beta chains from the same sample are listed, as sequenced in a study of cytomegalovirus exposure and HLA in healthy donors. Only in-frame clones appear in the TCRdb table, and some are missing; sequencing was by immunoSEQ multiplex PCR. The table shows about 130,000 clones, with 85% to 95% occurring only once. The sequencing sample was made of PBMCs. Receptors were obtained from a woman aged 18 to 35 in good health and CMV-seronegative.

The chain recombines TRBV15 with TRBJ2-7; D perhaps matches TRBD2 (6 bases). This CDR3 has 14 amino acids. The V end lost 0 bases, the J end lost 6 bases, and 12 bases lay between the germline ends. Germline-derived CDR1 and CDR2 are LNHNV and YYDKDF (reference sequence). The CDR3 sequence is CATSRDPTSLEQYF. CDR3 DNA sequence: TGTGCCACCAGCAGAGATCCCACTAGCCTCGAGCAGTACTTC.

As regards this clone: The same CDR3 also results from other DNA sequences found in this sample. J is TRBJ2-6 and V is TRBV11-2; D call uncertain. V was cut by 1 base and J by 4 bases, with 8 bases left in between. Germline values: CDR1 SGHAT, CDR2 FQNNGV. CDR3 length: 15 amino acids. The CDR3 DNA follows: TGTGCCAGCAGCTTAGTATCTTCCGGGGCCAACGTCCTGACTTTC. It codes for CASSLVSSGANVLTF. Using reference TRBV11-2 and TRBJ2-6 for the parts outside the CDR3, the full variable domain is EAGVAQSPRYKIIEKRQSVAFWCNPISGHATLYWYQQILGQGPKLLIQFQNNGVVDDSQLPKDRFSAERLKGVDSTLKIQPAKLEDSAVYLCASSLVSSGANVLTFGAGSRLTVL.

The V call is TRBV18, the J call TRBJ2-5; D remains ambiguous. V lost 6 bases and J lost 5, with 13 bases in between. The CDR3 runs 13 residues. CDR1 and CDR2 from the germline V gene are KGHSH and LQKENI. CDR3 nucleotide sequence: TGTGCCAGCTCCCCTAGACCCGGGGAGACCCAGTACTTC. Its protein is CASSPRPGETQYF.

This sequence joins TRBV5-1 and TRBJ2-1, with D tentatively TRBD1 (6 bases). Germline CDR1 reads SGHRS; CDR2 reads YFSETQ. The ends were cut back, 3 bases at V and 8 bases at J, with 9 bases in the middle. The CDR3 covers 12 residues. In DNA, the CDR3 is TGCGCCAGCAGCTCTCAGGGGTATGAGCAGTTCTTC. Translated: CASSSQGYEQFF.